This TCR beta chain is from a study of lymphopenia after photon versus proton radiotherapy. Profiled with immunoSEQ multiplex PCR; TCRdb holds only in-frame clones, not every one. In the table there are 67,000 or so clones, around 87% of which are singletons. CDR1 and CDR2 (germline): SNHLY, FYNNEI. V lost 7 bases and J lost 3, with 18 bases in between. The length of the CDR3 is 16 residues. The sequence derives from a man older than 75 with esophageal cancer. The sequences come from peripheral blood, collected from a patient treated with proton-based radiotherapy. The chain joins TRBV2 to TRBJ1-4; the D gene is possibly TRBD1 (5 bases). In DNA form, the CDR3 reads TGTGCCAGCACCACCCGGGGCCCGGGGGCTAATGAAAAACTGTTTTTT. This codes for CASTTRGPGANEKLFF.